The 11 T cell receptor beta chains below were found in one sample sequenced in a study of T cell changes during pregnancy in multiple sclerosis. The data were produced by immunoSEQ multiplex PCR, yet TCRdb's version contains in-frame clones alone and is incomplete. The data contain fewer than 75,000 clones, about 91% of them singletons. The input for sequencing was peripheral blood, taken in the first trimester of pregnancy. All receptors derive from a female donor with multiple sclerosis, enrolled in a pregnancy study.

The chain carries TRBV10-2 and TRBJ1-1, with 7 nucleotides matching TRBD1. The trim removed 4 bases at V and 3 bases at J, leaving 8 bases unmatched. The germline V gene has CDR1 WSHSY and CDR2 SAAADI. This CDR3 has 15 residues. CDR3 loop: CASSAIGTDYTEAFF. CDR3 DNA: TGCGCCAGCAGTGCAATTGGGACAGATTACACTGAAGCTTTCTTT.

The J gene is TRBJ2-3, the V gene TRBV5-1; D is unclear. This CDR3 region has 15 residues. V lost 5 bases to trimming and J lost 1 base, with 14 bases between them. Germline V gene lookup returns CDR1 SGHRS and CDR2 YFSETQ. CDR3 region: CASRPGPSGTDTQYF. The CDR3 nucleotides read TGCGCCAGCAGACCTGGGCCCAGTGGCACAGATACGCAGTATTTT.

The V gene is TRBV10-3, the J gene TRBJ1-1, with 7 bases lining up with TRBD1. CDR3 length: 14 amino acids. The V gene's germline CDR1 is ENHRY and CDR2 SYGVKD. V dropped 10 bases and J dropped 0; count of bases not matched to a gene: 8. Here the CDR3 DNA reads TGTGCCACCACAGGGGCCTACATGAACACTGAAGCTTTCTTT. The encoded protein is CATTGAYMNTEAFF.

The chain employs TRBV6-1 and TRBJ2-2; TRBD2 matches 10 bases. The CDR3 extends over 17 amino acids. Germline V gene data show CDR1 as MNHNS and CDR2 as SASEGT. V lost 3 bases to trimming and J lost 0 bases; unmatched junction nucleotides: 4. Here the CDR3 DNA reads TGTGCCAGCAGTGATTGGACTAGCGGCGCGAACACCGGGGAGCTGTTTTTT. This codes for CASSDWTSGANTGELFF.

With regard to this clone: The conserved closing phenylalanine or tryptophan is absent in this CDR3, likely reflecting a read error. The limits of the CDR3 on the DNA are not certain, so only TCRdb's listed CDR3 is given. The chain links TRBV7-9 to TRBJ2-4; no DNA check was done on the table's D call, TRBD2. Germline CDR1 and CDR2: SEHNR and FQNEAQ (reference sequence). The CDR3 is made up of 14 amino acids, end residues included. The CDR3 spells CASSLEPGGKPLRS.

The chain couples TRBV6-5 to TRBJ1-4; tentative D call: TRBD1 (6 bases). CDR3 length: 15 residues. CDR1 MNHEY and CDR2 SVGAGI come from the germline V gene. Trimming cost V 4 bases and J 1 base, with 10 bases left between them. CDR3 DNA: TGTGCCAGCAGTTCCCGACAGGAAACTAATGAAAAACTGTTTTTT. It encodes CASSSRQETNEKLFF.

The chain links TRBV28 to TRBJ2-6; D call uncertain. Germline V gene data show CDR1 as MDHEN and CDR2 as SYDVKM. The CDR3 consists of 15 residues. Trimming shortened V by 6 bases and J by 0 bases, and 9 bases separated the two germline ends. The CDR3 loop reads CASSYGRSGANVLTF. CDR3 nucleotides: TGTGCCAGCAGCTACGGTCGCTCTGGGGCCAACGTCCTGACTTTC.

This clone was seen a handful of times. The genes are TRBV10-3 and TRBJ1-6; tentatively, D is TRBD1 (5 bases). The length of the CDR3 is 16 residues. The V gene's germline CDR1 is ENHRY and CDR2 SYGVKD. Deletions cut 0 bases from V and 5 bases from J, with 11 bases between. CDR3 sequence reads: CAISESVGEDNSPLHF. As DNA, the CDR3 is TGTGCCATCAGTGAGTCGGTGGGGGAGGATAATTCACCCCTCCACTTT.

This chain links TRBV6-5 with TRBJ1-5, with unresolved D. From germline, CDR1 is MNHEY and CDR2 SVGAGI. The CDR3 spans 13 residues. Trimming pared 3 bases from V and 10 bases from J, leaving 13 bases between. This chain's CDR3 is CASSYRPEAPQHF. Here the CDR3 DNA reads TGTGCCAGCAGTTATCGCCCTGAAGCTCCCCAGCATTTT.

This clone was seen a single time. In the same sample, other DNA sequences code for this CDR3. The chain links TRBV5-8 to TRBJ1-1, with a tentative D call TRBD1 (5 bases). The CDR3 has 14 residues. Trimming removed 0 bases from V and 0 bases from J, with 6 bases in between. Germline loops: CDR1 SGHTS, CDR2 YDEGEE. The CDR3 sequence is CASSLGQMNTEAFF. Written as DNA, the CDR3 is TGTGCCAGCAGCTTGGGACAGATGAACACTGAAGCTTTCTTT.

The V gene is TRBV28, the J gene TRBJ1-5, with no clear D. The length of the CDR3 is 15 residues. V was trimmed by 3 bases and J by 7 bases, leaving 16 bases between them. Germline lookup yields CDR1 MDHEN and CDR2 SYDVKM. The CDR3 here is CASSFSERHGQPQHF. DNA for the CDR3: TGTGCCAGCAGTTTCAGTGAAAGGCACGGGCAGCCCCAGCATTTT.